This is a list of T cell receptor beta chains from one sample in a study of response to subunit inactivated influenza vaccine. From the RT-PCR reads, TCRdb called clonotypes with MiXCR, one entry per CDR3 protein. The data hold more than 150,000 distinct CDR3 sequences, with nearly 9.5% observed a single time. The input for sequencing was non-naive T cells sorted from PBMCs, taken on the day of vaccination. The source is a man between 50 and 59 years old who received an inactivated influenza vaccine. The CDR3 runs from the conserved cysteine through the conserved F or W. Each record gives: D gene, CDR3 length, J gene, clone size, V gene, CDR3 DNA, CDR3 protein. The D gene is left open where the match is weak. Some rows mark clone size as missing; the rest say once, few, many or name a class of expanded clone.

D: NA
length: 13
J: TRBJ1-1
size: few
V: TRBV29-1
DNA: TGCAGCGTTAGCGGCCACATGAACACTGAAGCCTTCTTT
CDR3: CSVSGHMNTEAFF

D: TRBD1
length: 15
J: TRBJ2-3
size: many
V: TRBV7-3
DNA: TGTGCCAGCAGCCCCACCAGGACAGGGAGAGATACGCAGTATTTT
CDR3: CASSPTRTGRDTQYF

D: NA
length: 14
J: TRBJ2-1
size: many
V: TRBV9
DNA: TGTGCCAGCAGCGTTGGTGGACGCTACAATGAGCAGTTCTTC
CDR3: CASSVGGRYNEQFF

D: NA
length: 13
J: TRBJ2-3
size: few
V: TRBV6-1
DNA: TGTGCCAGCAGCAAAACAGGGTTTGGGACGCAGTATTTT
CDR3: CASSKTGFGTQYF

D: NA
length: 16
J: TRBJ2-1
size: few
V: TRBV5-1
DNA: TGCGCCAGCAGCTTGGGGGGAATCTCTCTTTACAATGAGCAGTTCTTC
CDR3: CASSLGGISLYNEQFF

D: NA
length: 15
J: TRBJ2-1
size: few
V: TRBV28
DNA: TGTGCCAGCATTGAAGGAGGGGGGACCTACAATGAGCAGTTCTTC
CDR3: CASIEGGGTYNEQFF

D: NA
length: 14
J: TRBJ1-2
size: NA
V: TRBV12-3/TRBV12-4
DNA: TGTGCCAGCAGTTTAAGTTATCGGGGAAACGGCTACACCTTC
CDR3: CASSLSYRGNGYTF

D: TRBD1
length: 13
J: TRBJ2-7
size: few
V: TRBV20-1
DNA: TGCAGTGCTGGACAGGGGGCCTCCTACGAGCAGTACTTC
CDR3: CSAGQGASYEQYF

D: NA
length: 12
J: TRBJ2-7
size: NA
V: TRBV5-1
DNA: TGCGCCAGCAGCTTTAGTTCTAACGAGCAGTACTTC
CDR3: CASSFSSNEQYF

D: TRBD1
length: 13
J: TRBJ1-1
size: few
V: TRBV20-1
DNA: TGCAGTGCTCGCTGGGGACAGGACCCTGAAGCTTTCTTT
CDR3: CSARWGQDPEAFF

D: NA
length: 17
J: TRBJ2-5
size: many
V: TRBV15
DNA: TGTGCCACCAGCAGAGAAATAAGAGCCTTTGGAGGGGAGACCCAGTACTTC
CDR3: CATSREIRAFGGETQYF

D: TRBD2
length: 14
J: TRBJ2-5
size: many
V: TRBV15
DNA: TGTGCCACCAGGCTAGCGGGAGGAAGCGAGACCCAGTACTTC
CDR3: CATRLAGGSETQYF

D: TRBD2
length: 16
J: TRBJ2-2
size: NA
V: TRBV4-1
DNA: TGCGCCAGCAGCCAAGCGGGACTAGCGGGGACCGGGGAGCTGTTTTTT
CDR3: CASSQAGLAGTGELFF

D: NA
length: 15
J: TRBJ1-3
size: few
V: TRBV28
DNA: TGTGCCAGCAGTTCCAGGAGGAGCTCTGGAAACACCATATATTTT
CDR3: CASSSRRSSGNTIYF

D: NA
length: 13
J: TRBJ2-7
size: many
V: TRBV29-1
DNA: TGCAGCGTTGTCCGACTCGGCTCCTACGAGCAGTACTTC
CDR3: CSVVRLGSYEQYF

D: NA
length: 12
J: TRBJ1-1
size: NA
V: TRBV2
DNA: TGTGCCAGCAGCTTAATGAACACTGAAGCTTTCTTT
CDR3: CASSLMNTEAFF

D: NA
length: 16
J: TRBJ2-3
size: many
V: TRBV15
DNA: TGTGCCACCAGCTCCCGACTAGCAGGGGGCACAGATACGCAGTATTTT
CDR3: CATSSRLAGGTDTQYF

D: NA
length: 15
J: TRBJ2-7
size: few
V: TRBV2
DNA: TGTGCCAGCAGTGAATCTTGGCAGGGACTCTACGAGCAGTACTTC
CDR3: CASSESWQGLYEQYF

D: NA
length: 13
J: TRBJ1-5
size: NA
V: TRBV7-2
DNA: TGTGCCAGCAGCTTAGTCGAGGTTCAGCCCCAGCATTTT
CDR3: CASSLVEVQPQHF

D: TRBD2
length: 16
J: TRBJ2-1
size: few
V: TRBV7-6
DNA: TGTGCCAGCAGCTTAGATGGGGGGGGCTCCTACAATGAGCAGTTCTTC
CDR3: CASSLDGGGSYNEQFF